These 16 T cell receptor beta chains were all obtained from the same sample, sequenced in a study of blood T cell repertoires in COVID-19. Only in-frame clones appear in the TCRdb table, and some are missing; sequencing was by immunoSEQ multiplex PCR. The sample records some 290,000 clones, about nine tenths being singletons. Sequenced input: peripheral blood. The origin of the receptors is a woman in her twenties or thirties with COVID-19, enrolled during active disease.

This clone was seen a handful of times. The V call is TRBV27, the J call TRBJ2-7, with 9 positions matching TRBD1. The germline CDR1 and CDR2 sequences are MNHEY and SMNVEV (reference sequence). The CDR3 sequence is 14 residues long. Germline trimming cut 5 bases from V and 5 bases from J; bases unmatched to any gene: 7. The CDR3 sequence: CASSGDRDPHEQYF. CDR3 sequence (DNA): TGTGCCAGCAGTGGGGACAGGGATCCCCACGAGCAGTACTTC.

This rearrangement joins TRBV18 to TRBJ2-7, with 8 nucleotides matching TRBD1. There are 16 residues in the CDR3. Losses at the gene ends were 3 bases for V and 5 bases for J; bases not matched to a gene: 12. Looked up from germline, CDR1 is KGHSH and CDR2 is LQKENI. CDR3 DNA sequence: TGTGCCAGCTCACCTGTAGGGACAGGTTTATTCCACGAGCAGTACTTC. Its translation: CASSPVGTGLFHEQYF.

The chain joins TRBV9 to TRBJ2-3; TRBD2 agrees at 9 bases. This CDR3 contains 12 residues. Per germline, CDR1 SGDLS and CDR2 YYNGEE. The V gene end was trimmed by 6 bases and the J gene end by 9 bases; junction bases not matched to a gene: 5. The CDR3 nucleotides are TGTGCCAGCACCGACGCGGGGGGGACGCAGTATTTT. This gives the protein CASTDAGGTQYF.

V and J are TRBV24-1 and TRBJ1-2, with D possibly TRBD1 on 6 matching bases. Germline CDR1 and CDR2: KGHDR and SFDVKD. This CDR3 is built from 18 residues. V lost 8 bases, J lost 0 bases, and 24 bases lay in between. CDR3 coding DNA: TGTGCCACCACCGAGACAGGATTATACGTCGGCTCTAACTATGGCTACACCTTC. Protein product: CATTETGLYVGSNYGYTF.

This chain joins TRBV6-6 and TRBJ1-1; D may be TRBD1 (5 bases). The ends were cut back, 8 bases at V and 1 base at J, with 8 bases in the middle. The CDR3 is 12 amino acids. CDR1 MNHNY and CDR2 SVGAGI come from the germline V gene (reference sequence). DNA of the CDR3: TGTGCCAGCCAGCAGGGGAACACTGAAGCTTTCTTT. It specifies CASQQGNTEAFF.

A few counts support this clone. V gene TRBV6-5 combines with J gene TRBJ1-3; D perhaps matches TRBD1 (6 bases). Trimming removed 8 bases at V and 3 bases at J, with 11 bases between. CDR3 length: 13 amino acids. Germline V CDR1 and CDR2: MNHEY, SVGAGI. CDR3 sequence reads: CASGGGFGNTIYF. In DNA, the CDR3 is TGTGCCAGCGGGGGGGGCTTTGGAAACACCATATATTTT.

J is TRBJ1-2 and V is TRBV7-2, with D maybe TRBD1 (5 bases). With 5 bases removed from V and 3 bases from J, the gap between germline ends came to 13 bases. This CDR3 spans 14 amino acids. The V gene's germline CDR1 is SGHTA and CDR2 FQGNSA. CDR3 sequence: CASSNRGGHYGYTF. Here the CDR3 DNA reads TGTGCCAGCAGCAACCGGGGGGGTCACTATGGCTACACCTTC.

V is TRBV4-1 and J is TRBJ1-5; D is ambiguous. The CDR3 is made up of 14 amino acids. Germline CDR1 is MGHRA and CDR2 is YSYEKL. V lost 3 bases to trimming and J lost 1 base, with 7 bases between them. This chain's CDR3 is CASSQPGSNQPQHF. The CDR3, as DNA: TGCGCCAGCAGCCAGCCCGGGAGCAATCAGCCCCAGCATTTT.

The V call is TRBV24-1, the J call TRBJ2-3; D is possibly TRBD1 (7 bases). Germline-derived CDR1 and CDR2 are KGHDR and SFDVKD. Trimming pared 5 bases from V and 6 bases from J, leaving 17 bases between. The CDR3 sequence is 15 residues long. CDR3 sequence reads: CATSVGGQGRDTQYF. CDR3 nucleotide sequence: TGTGCCACCAGTGTAGGGGGCCAAGGGAGGGATACGCAGTATTTT.

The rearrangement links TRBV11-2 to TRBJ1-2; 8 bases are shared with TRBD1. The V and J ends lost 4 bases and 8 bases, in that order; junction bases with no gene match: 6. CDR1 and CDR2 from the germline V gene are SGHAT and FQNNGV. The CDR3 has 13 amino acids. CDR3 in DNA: TGTGCCAGCAGCTCAGGGACAGGTGGAGGCTACACCTTC. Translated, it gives CASSSGTGGGYTF.

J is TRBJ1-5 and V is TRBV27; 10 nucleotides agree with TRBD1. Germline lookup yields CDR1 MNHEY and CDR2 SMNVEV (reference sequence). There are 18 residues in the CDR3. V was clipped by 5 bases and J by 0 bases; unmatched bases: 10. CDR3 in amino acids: CASSPQDRGLYSNQPQHF. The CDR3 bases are TGTGCCAGCAGTCCCCAAGACAGGGGGCTTTATAGCAATCAGCCCCAGCATTTT.

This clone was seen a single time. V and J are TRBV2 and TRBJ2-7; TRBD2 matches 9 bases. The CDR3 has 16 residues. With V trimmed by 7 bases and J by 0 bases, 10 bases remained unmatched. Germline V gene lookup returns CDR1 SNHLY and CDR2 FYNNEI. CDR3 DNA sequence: TGTGCCAGCATGGGTCGGGCTAGCGGGGCCTCCTACGAGCAGTACTTC. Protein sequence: CASMGRASGASYEQYF.

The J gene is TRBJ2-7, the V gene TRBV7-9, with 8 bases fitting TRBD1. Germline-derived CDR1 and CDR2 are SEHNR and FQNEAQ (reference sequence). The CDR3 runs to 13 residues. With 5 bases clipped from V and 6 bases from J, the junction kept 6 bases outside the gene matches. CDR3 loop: CASSHGQGAEQYF. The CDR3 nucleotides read TGTGCCAGCAGCCACGGACAGGGAGCCGAGCAGTACTTC.

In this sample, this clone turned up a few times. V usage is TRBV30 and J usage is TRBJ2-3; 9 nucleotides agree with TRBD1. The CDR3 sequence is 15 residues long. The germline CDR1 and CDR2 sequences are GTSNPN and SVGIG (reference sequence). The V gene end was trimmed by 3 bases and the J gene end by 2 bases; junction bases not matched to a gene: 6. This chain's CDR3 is CAWSLGTGITDTQYF. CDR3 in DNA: TGTGCCTGGAGCCTCGGGACAGGGATCACAGATACGCAGTATTTT.

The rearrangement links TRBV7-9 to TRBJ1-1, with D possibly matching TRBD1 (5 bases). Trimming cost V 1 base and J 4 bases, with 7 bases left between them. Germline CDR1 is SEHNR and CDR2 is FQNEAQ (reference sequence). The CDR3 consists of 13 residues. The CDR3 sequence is CASSLGRATEAFF. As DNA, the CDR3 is TGTGCCAGCAGCTTAGGCAGGGCCACTGAAGCTTTCTTT.

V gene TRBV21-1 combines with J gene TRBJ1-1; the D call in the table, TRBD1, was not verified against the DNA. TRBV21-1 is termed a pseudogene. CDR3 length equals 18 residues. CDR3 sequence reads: CASSKRGPSVAMNTEAFF. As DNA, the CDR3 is TGTGCCAGCAGCAAGAGGGGGCCGAGCGTCGCCATGAACACTGAAGCTTTCTTT.